The 18 T cell receptor beta chains below all came from one sample that was sequenced in a study of shared clonotypes between healthy human individuals. Sequencing used immunoSEQ multiplex PCR; TCRdb keeps in-frame clones, though not all of them. This table has hundreds of thousands of clones, around three quarters appearing once. Sequences were obtained from PBMCs. The source is a woman in her 40s in good health. Some clones in this sample may be carry-over from other donors' samples.

The rearrangement joins TRBV28 to TRBJ1-4, with D possibly being TRBD1 (5 bases). The CDR3 has 16 amino acids. The germline V gene encodes CDR1 MDHEN and CDR2 SYDVKM. The ends were cut back, 3 bases at V and 5 bases at J, with 16 bases in the middle. The CDR3 nucleotides are TGTGCCAGCAGTTTGCTATCAGGGATGAGAAATGAAAAACTGTTTTTT. This gives the protein CASSLLSGMRNEKLFF. The full variable domain, with the rest looked up from reference TRBV28 and TRBJ1-4, is DVKVTQSSRYLVKRTGEKVFLECVQDMDHENMFWYRQDPGLGLRLIYFSYDVKMKEKGDIPEGYSVSREKKERFSLILESASTNQTSMYLCASSLLSGMRNEKLFFGSGTQLSVL.

Note on this clone: This may be a read error, as it is one base from a much larger clone. This CDR3 is missing its conserved last phenylalanine or tryptophan, likely due to a read error. This rearrangement joins TRBV5-8 to TRBJ1-5; perhaps TRBD1 as D (5 bases). CDR1 and CDR2 (germline): SGHTS, YDEGEE. This CDR3 comprises 15 residues. V dropped 2 bases and J dropped 4 bases, with 13 bases sitting between them. CDR3 bases: TGTGCCAGCAGCTTAATCGAGGGGCTTAATCAGCCCCAGCATTCT. The encoded protein is CASSLIEGLNQPQHS.

The CDR3, as DNA: TGTGCCAGCATTCCTACAGGTCACTATGGCTACACCTTC. Amino acids: CASIPTGHYGYTF. This sequence joins TRBV6-1 and TRBJ1-2, with D perhaps matching TRBD1 (5 bases). With 7 bases removed from V and 3 bases from J, the gap between germline ends came to 12 bases. The CDR3 spans 13 residues. Germline CDR1 MNHNS, CDR2 SASEGT.

Comments on this clone: Given a much more abundant clone one base away, this may be a read error. The genes are TRBV5-4 and TRBJ2-7; D is ambiguous. Germline loops: CDR1 SGHNT, CDR2 YYREEE (reference sequence). V was trimmed by 2 bases and J by 4 bases, leaving 7 bases between them. The CDR3 consists of 12 residues. The DNA for the CDR3 is TGTGCCAGCAGCTTAGTAGGGTACGAGCAGTACTTC. Protein: CASSLVGYEQYF.

As for this clone: This sample also contains other DNA sequences that code for the same CDR3. The CDR3: CASSLAGRSTDTQYF. For the CDR3, the DNA is TGCGCCAGCAGCTTGGCGGGCCGAAGCACAGATACGCAGTATTTT. The rearrangement links TRBV5-1 to TRBJ2-3; D is ambiguous. The length of the CDR3 is 15 residues. Trimming took 0 bases from V and 0 from J, leaving 8 bases between them. Germline V gives CDR1 SGHRS, CDR2 YFSETQ.

V gene TRBV7-9 combines with J gene TRBJ2-3; D gene uncertain. This CDR3 has 13 residues. The germline V and J ends were trimmed by 1 base and 8 bases, with 10 bases remaining between them. The V gene's germline CDR1 is SEHNR and CDR2 FQNEAQ (reference sequence). CDR3 region: CASSLDNLSTQYF. CDR3 DNA sequence: TGTGCCAGCAGCTTAGACAACCTCTCTACGCAGTATTTT.

This clone was detected many times. The same CDR3 also results from other DNA sequences found in this sample. V gene TRBV11-1 combines with J gene TRBJ2-1; D is unclear. The length of the CDR3 is 13 residues. The V end was cut by 1 base, the J end by 4 bases, with 5 bases between. Looked up from germline, CDR1 is SGHAT and CDR2 is FQDESV (reference sequence). In DNA form, the CDR3 reads TGTGCCAGCAGCTTAGGACGGTACAATGAGCAGTTCTTC. Residues: CASSLGRYNEQFF.

The J gene is TRBJ1-2, the V gene TRBV30; no clear D gene. The CDR3 has 13 amino acids. V was cut by 0 bases and J by 8 bases, with 13 bases left in between. Per the germline V gene, CDR1 is GTSNPN and CDR2 is SVGIG (reference sequence). The CDR3 bases are TGTGCCTGGAGTGTGGCTCCCCGTGCGGGCTACACCTTC. This translates into CAWSVAPRAGYTF.

On this clone: Given a much more abundant clone one base away, this may be a read error. The chain employs TRBV14 and TRBJ2-7; no clear D gene. V was trimmed by 5 bases and J by 0 bases, leaving 8 bases between them. Germline-derived CDR1 and CDR2 are SGHDN and FVKESK. This CDR3 has 13 amino acids. CDR3 residues: CASSLGNSYEQYF. CDR3 nucleotides: TGTGCCAGCAGCTTAGGCAACTCCTACGAGCAGTACTTC. Full variable domain (outside the CDR3, taken from reference TRBV14 and TRBJ2-7): EAGVTQFPSHSVIEKGQTVTLRCDPISGHDNLYWYRRVMGKEIKFLLHFVKESKQDESGMPNNRFLAERTGGTYSTLKVQPAELEDSGVYFCASSLGNSYEQYFGPGTRLTVT.

This sequence joins TRBV18 and TRBJ1-2; TRBD1 matches 8 bases. The CDR3 is made up of 17 amino acids. The germline CDR1 and CDR2 sequences are KGHSH and LQKENI. Unmatched junction bases numbered 13, after V lost 4 bases and J lost 3 bases. The CDR3 bases are TGTGCCAGCTCACAAGTGCAGGGGGCTATAGAAGACTATGGCTACACCTTC. Its translation is CASSQVQGAIEDYGYTF.

V and J are TRBV6-1 and TRBJ2-3, with unresolved D. The CDR3 spans 11 residues. CDR1 and CDR2 from the germline V gene are MNHNS and SASEGT. The V and J ends lost 2 bases and 10 bases respectively, with 7 bases between them. The CDR3 loop reads CASSEFWPQYF. The CDR3 nucleotides are TGTGCCAGCAGTGAATTTTGGCCGCAGTATTTT.

Many counts were recorded for this clone. Different DNA sequences within this sample yield the same CDR3. This chain connects TRBV7-2 to TRBJ2-7; D call uncertain. Trimming took 5 bases from V and 1 from J, leaving 9 bases between them. This CDR3 spans 13 amino acids. Germline CDR1 and CDR2: SGHTA and FQGNSA. CDR3 bases: TGTGCCAGCAGCCGAGTGCCTTCCTACGAGCAGTACTTC. Translated, it gives CASSRVPSYEQYF.

V gene TRBV7-9 combines with J gene TRBJ2-2; a weak D match, TRBD1 (5 bases). This CDR3 spans 16 amino acids. V dropped 5 bases and J dropped 0 bases, with 13 bases sitting between them. CDR1 and CDR2 from the germline V gene are SEHNR and FQNEAQ (reference sequence). CDR3 DNA sequence: TGTGCCAGCAGCGCGCAGGGTCCGTCGAACACCGGGGAGCTGTTTTTT. It translates to CASSAQGPSNTGELFF.

The V call is TRBV28, the J call TRBJ2-7, with TRBD1 matching over 7 bases. The V gene's germline CDR1 is MDHEN and CDR2 SYDVKM. There are 19 residues in the CDR3. V dropped 5 bases and J dropped 9; count of bases not matched to a gene: 28. The CDR3 region has the DNA TGTGCCAGCAGTGTACTACCACCTCCTAATAATCTCCTAAGGGACAGGCAGTACTTC. Translated: CASSVLPPPNNLLRDRQYF.

The chain carries TRBV10-3 and TRBJ2-5, with no clear D. Germline CDR1 is ENHRY and CDR2 is SYGVKD. With 6 bases removed from V and 5 bases from J, the gap between germline ends came to 13 bases. The CDR3 has 13 amino acids. The CDR3: CAIRALGGETQYF. In DNA form, the CDR3 reads TGTGCCATCAGGGCGCTTGGTGGCGAGACCCAGTACTTC.

This clone was recorded once. This clone may be a read error of a much larger clone one base away. This chain connects TRBV5-6 to TRBJ2-2; the D is unclear. V lost 4 bases, J lost 9 bases, and 16 bases lay in between. CDR3 size: 14 residues. Looked up from germline, CDR1 is SGHDT and CDR2 is YYEEEE. CDR3 DNA sequence: TGTGCCAGCAGCCCCCCCGAGAGAGTGCGGGAGCTGTTTTTT. It translates to CASSPPERVRELFF.

Regarding this clone: A far bigger clonotype differs at one base, so this is likely a read error. This chain joins TRBV5-1 and TRBJ2-7, with D hard to call. Germline V CDR1 and CDR2: SGHRS, YFSETQ. V shed 0 bases and J shed 4 bases, with 8 bases lying between them. The length of the CDR3 is 13 residues. The CDR3 loop reads CASSLELPYEQYF. The CDR3 DNA sequence: TGCGCCAGCAGCTTGGAATTACCTTACGAGCAGTACTTC. The whole variable domain, remainder taken from reference TRBV5-1 and TRBJ2-7, is KAGVTQTPRYLIKTRGQQVTLSCSPISGHRSVSWYQQTPGQGLQFLFEYFSETQRNKGNFPGRFSGRQFSNSRSEMNVSTLELGDSALYLCASSLELPYEQYFGPGTRLTVT.

J is TRBJ2-5 and V is TRBV2, with 15 bases fitting TRBD2. The CDR3 extends over 15 amino acids. The V segment lost 4 bases and the J segment 9 bases; nucleotides outside the gene matches: 6. CDR1 and CDR2 (germline): SNHLY, FYNNEI. CDR3 protein: CASSGGLAGGTAQYF. CDR3 nucleotides: TGTGCCAGCAGTGGGGGACTAGCGGGAGGTACGGCCCAGTACTTC.